This T cell receptor (beta chain) was recorded in a study of Ad26.COV2.S vaccination and SARS-CoV-2 variants. Study-wide background: As a participant in COV1001, the donor was in the Ad26.COV2.S trial arm. Doses of Ad26.COV2.S were injected into muscle once or twice, 56 days apart.

The protocol was immunoSEQ multiplex PCR, while the TCRdb copy is restricted to in-frame clones and leaves out a portion. Here the sample spans about 420,000 clones, approximately 90% being singletons. Treatment indicated: around 19 received Ad26.COV2.S at low or high dose, single or two shots; several received placebo; per-sample allocation not given. Samples were taken on day 63 after the first vaccine or placebo injection. Trimming removed 4 bases at V and 3 bases at J, with 13 bases between. The germline gives CDR1 LGHDT, CDR2 YNNKEL (reference sequence). This CDR3 region has 14 residues. This clone was counted a few times.

Sequencing used peripheral blood, obtained in a trial of Ad26.COV2.S vaccine versus placebo. The source of this sequence is a person between 18 and 65 years old who received the Ad26.COV2.S COVID-19 vaccine or a placebo. This chain uses TRBV3-1 (or the pseudogene TRBV3-2) with TRBJ2-7, with D possibly matching TRBD1 (6 bases). As DNA, the CDR3 is TGTGCCAGCAGCCTCCGGGACAAGTACTACGAGCAGTACTTC. This translates into CASSLRDKYYEQYF.